This T cell receptor (beta chain) was captured in a study of early T cells in non-severe SARS-CoV-2 infection. TCRdb re-derived calls from the 5' RACE reads in MiXCR, one entry per CDR3 protein. The sample has more than 80,000 distinct CDR3 sequences, approximately 15% seen once. Ten or more counts support this clonotype. V was trimmed by 7 bases and J by 3 bases, leaving 15 bases between them. Per germline, CDR1 SQVTM and CDR2 ANQGSEA. The CDR3 totals 14 residues. The chain recombines TRBV29-1 with TRBJ2-2; a weak D match, TRBD1 (5 bases). The receptor comes from an adult who was a healthcare worker with PCR-confirmed SARS-CoV-2 infection or an uninfected control (not recorded which). The sequencing input was whole blood. The CDR3 sequence: CSGIGRADTGELFF. The DNA of the CDR3 is TGCAGCGGCATAGGCAGGGCTGACACCGGGGAGCTGTTTTTT.